This T cell receptor (beta chain) was sequenced for a study of T cell clonality in common variable immunodeficiency (dated by TCRdb to the mid-2010s). The germline V gene supplies CDR1 SGHAT and CDR2 FQNNGV. Taken from cysteine to phenylalanine, the CDR3 has 13 residues. Only the CDR3 bases that were read are kept: 30 of them, in frame from base 1. Predominantly Caucasian heritage was noted among both the CVID patients and the healthy controls. Heparinized peripheral whole blood samples of about 5 to 8 ml were obtained from each donor. Genomic DNA from adults with common variable immune deficiency (CVID) and from healthy adult controls was used to sequence TCRbeta CDR3 repertoires. A total of 22 healthy adult volunteers (about twelve female and some 10 male; age range about 20 to 66 years, mean age around 35) were included in the control group. Diluted blood was density-centrifuged over Hypaque 1077 or Ficoll-Paque to isolate peripheral blood mononuclear cells. Unsorted mononuclear cells served as the source of genomic DNA, which was extracted either by Qiagen column purification or by a centrifugation-based method.

Equivalent amounts of genomic DNA from CVID and control samples were used as sequencing input. For every sample, a 60 bp segment covering the rearranged TCRbeta CDR3 region was amplified and then sequenced. TCRbeta amplification used the immunoSEQ assay, a bias-corrected multiplex PCR with high-throughput sequencing. On the study's bioinformatics: Every unique nucleotide sequence was considered a clone and was annotated with V, D and J genes, copy number and frequency. Sequences were labeled productive if in frame, and non-productive if out of frame or containing stop codons. As previously described, clonality was computed from Shannon's entropy. The predicted amino acid sequences of productive clones were used to derive mean CDR3 Kyte-Doolittle hydropathy. Using the R hclust function, scaled V gene usage was clustered hierarchically with Manhattan distance and complete linkage. Sharing of clones by CDR3 amino acid sequence was evaluated through resampling of 12 repertoires per group over 100 rounds. The repertoires were searched for 70 published EBV-specific TCRbeta sequences and 200 to 300 published CMV-specific TCRbeta sequences. Analysis left out a couple of CVID samples that produced under 10,000 sequences, so fewer than 55 CVID repertoires remained. In TCRdb, the immuneACCESS table is reduced to in-frame sequences with V and J assigned. These tables do not hold every clone; where another copy was compared, an unresolved V gene accounts for under half, and the others remain unexplained. V and J calls and clone size are given by that table; D and trimming were obtained from the DNA. This sample holds some 64,000 clones in total, without any singletons. The ten largest clonotypes hold about 1.5% of the sample.

As regards this clone: Its antigen specificity is not known. The read ends 3 residues before the CDR3 terminus; that terminus is restored from the germline J gene.

Study-wide conclusions, independent of this receptor: Despite equal DNA input, controls averaged approximately 82,000 unique sequences per sample versus about 31,547 in CVID samples. Correlations between repertoire features and clinical complications were limited by patient heterogeneity within the CVID cohort. Increased TCRbeta clonality was found in CVID subjects compared with healthy controls (t-test p = 0.018), with the increase being most characteristic of about a third of subjects. CVID subjects shared fewer TCRbeta clones with each other than healthy controls did (p < 0.0001). According to the authors, finding the cause of the higher clonality in CVID would require sequencing the repertoires of T cell subpopulations. Fewer deletions and N-nucleotide insertions were reportedly observed in CVID TCRbeta sequences, and highly modified clones with 13 or more V deletions were reportedly absent from CVID TCRbeta sequences.

The sequencing sample was made of peripheral blood mononuclear cells. Recombination joined TRBV11-2 with TRBJ1-2, with TRBD1 tentatively as D gene (5 bases match). The receptor was isolated from a person between 18 and 75 years old in good health. The CDR3 in this case is CASRPTGYTGYTF. The CDR3 DNA, read in part, is TGTGCCAGCAGACCAACAGGATACACCGGC.